The sequence of this T cell receptor beta chain was determined in a study of spatial heterogeneity in lung cancer. General observations from the study: In tumors, expanded intratumoral alpha and beta TCR counts tracked mutation counts.

Time point noted: sample taken at primary tumor resection. TCRdb passed the 5' RACE reads through MiXCR, listing each CDR3 protein once. The data contain about 9,500 distinct CDR3 sequences, roughly 13% of them singletons. From germline, CDR1 is SGHVS and CDR2 FNYEAQ. Deletions cut 4 bases from V and 8 bases from J, with 8 bases between. The CDR3 runs to 11 residues. With regard to this clonotype: Its matching antigen is unknown. Since the library was made to target alpha chains, this beta chain is a stray read and its abundance is not meaningful.

The specimen comprised lung tumor tissue, sampled at surgery. J is TRBJ1-1 and V is TRBV7-6; D might be TRBD1 (6 bases). This clonotype was sampled from a male donor with early-stage non-small cell lung cancer. The CDR3 sequence: CASSSGVEAFF. CDR3 DNA: TGTGCCAGCAGCTCAGGGGTGGAAGCTTTCTTT.